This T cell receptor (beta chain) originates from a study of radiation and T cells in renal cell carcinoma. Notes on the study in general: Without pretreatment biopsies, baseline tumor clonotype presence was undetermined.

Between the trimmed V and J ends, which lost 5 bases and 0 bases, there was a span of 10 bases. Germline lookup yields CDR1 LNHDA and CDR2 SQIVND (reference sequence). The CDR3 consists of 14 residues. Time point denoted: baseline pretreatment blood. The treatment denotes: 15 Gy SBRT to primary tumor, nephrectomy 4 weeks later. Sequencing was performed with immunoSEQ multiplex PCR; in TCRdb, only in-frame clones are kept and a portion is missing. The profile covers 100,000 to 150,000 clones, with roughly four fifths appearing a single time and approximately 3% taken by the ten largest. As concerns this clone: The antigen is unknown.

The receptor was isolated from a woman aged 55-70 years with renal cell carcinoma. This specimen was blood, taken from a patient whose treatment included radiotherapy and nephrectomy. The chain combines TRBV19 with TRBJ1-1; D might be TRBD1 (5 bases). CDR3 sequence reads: CASSRGGMNTEAFF. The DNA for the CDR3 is TGTGCCAGTAGTCGGGGGGGGATGAACACTGAAGCTTTCTTT.